Each of the 5 T cell receptor beta chains below was sequenced from the same sample in a study of PD-L1 blockade in urothelial cancer (dated by TCRdb to about 2017). The time point tag for this specimen amounts to: peripheral blood 6 weeks after treatment start. The method behind the library was the immunoSEQ multiplex PCR assay. Held by TCRdb, this immuneACCESS table contains in-frame sequences only and omits some clones. Under half of the omission traces to an unresolved V gene where checked; the cause of the rest is unknown. The sample data list some 110,000 clones, and roughly 90% of these were observed just once. Over 1.5% of the sample goes to the ten largest clones. Sample: PBMCs, taken around atezolizumab (anti-PD-L1) treatment. These receptors were collected from a man aged 55-75 years with urothelial cancer.

This sequence joins TRBV12-5 and TRBJ2-7, with a tentative D call TRBD1 (5 bases). Deletions cut 2 bases from V and 4 bases from J, with 12 bases between. This CDR3 has 14 residues. The germline V gene has CDR1 LGHNT and CDR2 FRNRAP. The DNA of the CDR3 is TGTGCTAGTGGTTTGCCGACAGCTCATTACGAGCAGTACTTC. This translates into CASGLPTAHYEQYF.

The rearrangement uses TRBV28 and TRBJ2-2; a weak D match, TRBD2 (5 bases). The CDR3 loop spans 13 amino acids. From germline, CDR1 is MDHEN and CDR2 SYDVKM. The V end lost 5 bases, the J end lost 6 bases, and 10 bases lay between the germline ends. The CDR3 DNA sequence: TGTGCCAGCAGTCGACGACTATCCGGGGAGCTGTTTTTT. Its protein product is CASSRRLSGELFF. The whole variable domain, remainder taken from reference TRBV28 and TRBJ2-2, is DVKVTQSSRYLVKRTGEKVFLECVQDMDHENMFWYRQDPGLGLRLIYFSYDVKMKEKGDIPEGYSVSREKKERFSLILESASTNQTSMYLCASSRRLSGELFFGEGSRLTVL.

V is TRBV7-2 and J is TRBJ2-2; TRBD1 agrees at 12 bases. The trim removed 7 bases at V and 4 bases at J, leaving 13 bases unmatched. The CDR3 is 18 amino acids. Per germline, CDR1 SGHTA and CDR2 FQGNSA. CDR3 in amino acids: CASNSGTGGSFSTGELFF. Here the CDR3 DNA reads TGTGCCAGCAACTCGGGGACAGGGGGCTCCTTTAGCACCGGGGAGCTGTTTTTT.

The rearrangement joins TRBV5-1 to TRBJ2-1, with TRBD1 matching over 8 bases. J lost 5 bases, V lost 6 bases, and 22 bases had no gene match. CDR3 length: 19 amino acids. CDR1 and CDR2 (germline): SGHRS, YFSETQ. The CDR3 nucleotides read TGCGCCAGCACCACCAACTACCAACAGAGGACAGGGAATGACAATGAGCAGTTCTTC. This codes for CASTTNYQQRTGNDNEQFF.

The rearrangement links TRBV5-1 to TRBJ2-7; D remains ambiguous. The V end lost 1 base, the J end lost 0 bases, and 11 bases lay between the germline ends. CDR1 and CDR2 (germline): SGHRS, YFSETQ. The CDR3 is made up of 15 amino acids. The CDR3, as DNA: TGCGCCAGCAGCTTGAATCTCCTCAGCTCCTACGAGCAGTACTTC. Its translation: CASSLNLLSSYEQYF.